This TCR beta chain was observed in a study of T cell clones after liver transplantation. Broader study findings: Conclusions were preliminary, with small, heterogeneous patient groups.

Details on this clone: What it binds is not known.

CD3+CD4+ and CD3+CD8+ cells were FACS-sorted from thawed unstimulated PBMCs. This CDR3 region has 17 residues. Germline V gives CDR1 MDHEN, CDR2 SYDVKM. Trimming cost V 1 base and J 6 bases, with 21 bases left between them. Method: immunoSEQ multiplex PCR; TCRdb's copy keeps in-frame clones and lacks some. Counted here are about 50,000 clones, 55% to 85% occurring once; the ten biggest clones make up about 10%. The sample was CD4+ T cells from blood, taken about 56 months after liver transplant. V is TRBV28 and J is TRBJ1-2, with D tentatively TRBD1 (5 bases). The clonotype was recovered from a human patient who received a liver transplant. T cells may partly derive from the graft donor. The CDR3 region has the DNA TGTGCCAGCAGTTTATCCCCCGATATAGGGGCGAGGGATGGCTACACCTTC. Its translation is CASSLSPDIGARDGYTF.